This T cell receptor beta chain was identified in a study of preoperative IRX-2 immunotherapy in early breast cancer. Clones were read by immunoSEQ multiplex PCR, and TCRdb kept only the in-frame ones, dropping some. The data show under 25,000 clones, 95% seen once. Treatment described: preoperative locoregional IRX-2 cytokine immunotherapy. Patients received preoperative, locoregional IRX-2 cytokine immunotherapy in a phase Ib study. Germline V gene sequence: CDR1 MNHEY, CDR2 SVGAGI. There are 11 residues in the CDR3. Trimming at V came to 8 bases and at J to 6 bases, leaving 2 bases not matched to a gene.

V is TRBV6-5 and J is TRBJ1-2; the match to TRBD1 covers 8 bases. Sequenced here: tumor tissue, sampled after IRX-2 immunotherapy. This clonotype was obtained from a human donor with breast cancer. In DNA form, the CDR3 reads TGTGCCAGCGCGGACAGGGATGGCTACACCTTC. As protein: CASADRDGYTF.